Sequencing of this T cell receptor (beta chain) was carried out in a study of cytomegalovirus exposure and HLA in healthy donors. PCR primers comprised 60 Vbeta and 13 Jbeta primers. Clones were sequenced by immunoSEQ multiplex PCR, and TCRdb holds only the in-frame ones, with some missing. The sample consists of fewer than 150,000 clones, about 78% of them appearing once. The germline gives CDR1 SGDLS, CDR2 YYNGEE. CDR3 size: 15 residues. V lost 3 bases and J lost 5; bases outside the gene matches: 5. V and J are TRBV9 and TRBJ1-5; 10 positions match TRBD1. Source material: PBMCs. The clonotype was recovered from a woman aged 40 to 49 in good health and CMV-seropositive. The CDR3 DNA reads TGTGCCAGCAGCGGGGGACAGGGGTTGGATCAGCCCCAGCATTTT. It is translated as CASSGGQGLDQPQHF. Together with reference TRBV9 and TRBJ1-5, the CDR3 gives the full variable domain: DSGVTQTPKHLITATGQRVTLRCSPRSGDLSVYWYQQSLDQGLQFLIQYYNGEERAKGNILERFSAQQFPDLHSELNLSSLELGDSALYFCASSGGQGLDQPQHFGDGTRLSIL.